A selection of T cell receptor beta chains follows, all from one sample in a study of cytomegalovirus exposure and HLA in healthy donors. Libraries were prepared by immunoSEQ multiplex PCR; TCRdb keeps only in-frame clonotypes and omits some of them. The sample lists roughly 120,000 clones; approximately 76% were seen once. Sequencing input: PBMCs. The source of these receptors is a man between 60 and 75 years old in good health and CMV-seropositive. CDR3s include the opening cysteine and the closing phenylalanine or tryptophan. A D gene is named only where the DNA matches it firmly. Clone size is stated in some rows and not others, as once, few, many or a class when expanded.

j_gene,len,abundance,d_gene,v_gene,CDR3nt,CDR3aa
TRBJ1-2,12,.,.,TRBV7-2,TGTGCCAGCAGCTTCCGACAGGATGGCTACACCTTC,CASSFRQDGYTF
TRBJ2-7,15,.,TRBD1,TRBV11-2,TGTGCCAGCAGCTTAGGGGGACAGGGCCTCTACGAGCAGTACTTC,CASSLGGQGLYEQYF
TRBJ2-2,15,once,.,TRBV6-1,TGTGCCAGCAGGACGGGCAGGGACTACACCGGGGAGCTGTTTTTT,CASRTGRDYTGELFF
TRBJ1-3,15,.,.,TRBV2,TGTGCCAGCAGCCCAGACAGGTTCGTTGGAAACACCATATATTTT,CASSPDRFVGNTIYF
TRBJ1-2,14,.,TRBD1,TRBV7-9,TGTGCCAGCAGCTGGGGCGGGCAGGGGGATGGCTACACCTTC,CASSWGGQGDGYTF
TRBJ2-7,14,.,.,TRBV28,TGTGCCAGCACGGGGTTAAGGCTCAACTACGAGCAGTACTTC,CASTGLRLNYEQYF
TRBJ1-1,13,.,.,TRBV28,TGTGCCTCCCGGACAGATATGAACACTGAAGCTTTCTTT,CASRTDMNTEAFF
TRBJ2-7,15,.,.,TRBV6-1,TGTGCCAGCGCGAGGGGGGGGCTAGCGGACTACGAGCAGTACTTC,CASARGGLADYEQYF
TRBJ2-7,13,.,.,TRBV13,TGTGCCAGCATCGGGGATGGAGCGGACGAGCAGTACTTC,CASIGDGADEQYF
TRBJ2-7,11,.,.,TRBV7-8,TGTGCCAGCAGCCCACACTACGAGCAGTACTTC,CASSPHYEQYF
TRBJ1-6,16,.,TRBD1,TRBV28,TGTGCCAGCAGGGATCCGGGGACAGGGGTTAATTCACCCCTCCACTTT,CASRDPGTGVNSPLHF
TRBJ1-2,14,.,.,TRBV7-9,TGTGCCAGCAGCCCGGGACTAAAGGGGTACGGCTACACCTTC,CASSPGLKGYGYTF
TRBJ2-7,17,few,TRBD2,TRBV19,TGTGCCAGTAGTATACCCAAAGCGGGGATGGGCCCCCACGAGCAGTACTTC,CASSIPKAGMGPHEQYF
TRBJ1-1,13,.,.,TRBV19,TGTGCCAGTAGTCGATTTTCGTTACTTGAAGCTTTCTTT,CASSRFSLLEAFF
TRBJ2-5,17,.,TRBD2,TRBV9,TGTGCCAGCAGCGTAGGGTTTAGCGGGGACCCTCAAGAGACCCAGTACTTC,CASSVGFSGDPQETQYF
TRBJ2-1,16,.,TRBD2,TRBV7-9,TGTGCCAGCAGCTTAACGGCTAGCGGATCCGGGGGTGAGCAGTTCTTC,CASSLTASGSGGEQFF
TRBJ1-3,16,few,.,TRBV11-2,TGTGCCAGCAGCTTAACGACAAGGATCTCTGGAAACACCATATATTTT,CASSLTTRISGNTIYF
TRBJ2-5,14,.,.,TRBV2,TGTGCCAGCAGTGAAGCAAGAGGGAAAGAGACCCAGTACTTC,CASSEARGKETQYF
TRBJ2-2,14,.,.,TRBV7-9,TGTGCCAGCAGCCTGACAACAGTTTCTGGGGAGCTGTTTTTT,CASSLTTVSGELFF
TRBJ2-2,15,once,.,TRBV19,TGTGCCAGTAGAATCACAGGGAGTAAGACCGGGGAGCTGTTTTTT,CASRITGSKTGELFF
TRBJ2-7,14,.,.,TRBV5-1,TGCGCCAGCAGCCCGGTTCCGGGGGCCTACGAGCAGTACTTC,CASSPVPGAYEQYF